This T cell receptor beta chain was recovered during a study of T cell responses to AZD1222 COVID-19 vaccine. About the study: Whether given at about 4 or about 12 weeks, second doses were pooled.

General study findings and limits: The span of vaccine-associated CD4 TCRs extended across spike, with dominance at 160-218 and 743-854. Unmutated variant regions are reportedly the target of nearly half of TCRs that are spike-specific. Repertoires in all cases were sampled only once the peak T cell response had passed.

Using immunoSEQ multiplex PCR, the repertoire was profiled, and TCRdb retains in-frame clones only, with some absent. The sample yields under 140,000 clones, roughly nine tenths seen once. As concerns this clone: Its antigen remains unidentified.

CDR3 size: 15 residues. Between the trimmed V and J ends, which lost 1 base and 0 bases, there was a span of 9 bases. CDR1 and CDR2 (germline): LNHNV, YYDKDF (reference sequence). The V call is TRBV15, the J call TRBJ1-2; D is uncertain. Sequenced here: peripheral blood, sampled on day 0 of AZD1222 vaccination. This receptor was obtained from an adult in good health. This CDR3 reads CATSRGRRANYGYTF. For the CDR3, the DNA is TGTGCCACCAGCAGAGGCAGACGGGCTAACTATGGCTACACCTTC.